A single TCR beta chain is shown here with its context. This entry comes from a study of blood T cell repertoires in COVID-19. This CDR3 is 15 amino acids long. CDR1 and CDR2 from the germline V gene are SQVTM and ANQGSEA. Trimming took 4 bases from V and 2 from J; bases not matched to a gene: 7. Authors' methods: Reference gene primer amplification gave nucleated cell count estimates. Profiled with immunoSEQ multiplex PCR; TCRdb holds only in-frame clones, not every one. The V and J calls and clone size are taken from that table; D and trimming were inferred from the DNA. The repertoire holds roughly 50,000 clones, with roughly 82% as singletons.

Sequencing was performed on peripheral blood. V usage is TRBV29-1 and J usage is TRBJ1-1; 10 bases map to TRBD1. The receptor comes from a man aged 35 to 55 with acute or convalescent COVID-19. CDR3 DNA sequence: TGCAGCGTTGGACACTGGGACAGGGGTAACACTGAAGCTTTCTTT. Its translation is CSVGHWDRGNTEAFF.